Sequencing of this TCR beta chain was carried out in a study of T cells after yellow fever vaccination. Production of TCR cDNA was by 5'RACE template switching, which also added a universal primer site and UMIs. TCRdb itself ran the 5' RACE reads through MiXCR, one entry per CDR3 protein. The profile shows about 260,000 distinct CDR3 sequences, 13% of them singletons. This clonotype was observed a few times. The starting material was CD4+ T cells sorted from PBMCs, obtained 45 days after the yellow fever booster vaccination. The TCR originated in a man younger than 40 who received the YFV17D yellow fever vaccine.

This chain's CDR3 is CASSIPLSITGELFF. The CDR3 DNA is TGTGCCAGCAGCATTCCACTGTCCATCACCGGGGAGCTGTTTTTT. The V gene is TRBV7-2, the J gene TRBJ2-2, with D hard to call. The CDR3 has 15 amino acids. The germline CDR1 and CDR2 sequences are SGHTA and FQGNSA. Trimming pared 5 bases from V and 4 bases from J, leaving 14 bases between.